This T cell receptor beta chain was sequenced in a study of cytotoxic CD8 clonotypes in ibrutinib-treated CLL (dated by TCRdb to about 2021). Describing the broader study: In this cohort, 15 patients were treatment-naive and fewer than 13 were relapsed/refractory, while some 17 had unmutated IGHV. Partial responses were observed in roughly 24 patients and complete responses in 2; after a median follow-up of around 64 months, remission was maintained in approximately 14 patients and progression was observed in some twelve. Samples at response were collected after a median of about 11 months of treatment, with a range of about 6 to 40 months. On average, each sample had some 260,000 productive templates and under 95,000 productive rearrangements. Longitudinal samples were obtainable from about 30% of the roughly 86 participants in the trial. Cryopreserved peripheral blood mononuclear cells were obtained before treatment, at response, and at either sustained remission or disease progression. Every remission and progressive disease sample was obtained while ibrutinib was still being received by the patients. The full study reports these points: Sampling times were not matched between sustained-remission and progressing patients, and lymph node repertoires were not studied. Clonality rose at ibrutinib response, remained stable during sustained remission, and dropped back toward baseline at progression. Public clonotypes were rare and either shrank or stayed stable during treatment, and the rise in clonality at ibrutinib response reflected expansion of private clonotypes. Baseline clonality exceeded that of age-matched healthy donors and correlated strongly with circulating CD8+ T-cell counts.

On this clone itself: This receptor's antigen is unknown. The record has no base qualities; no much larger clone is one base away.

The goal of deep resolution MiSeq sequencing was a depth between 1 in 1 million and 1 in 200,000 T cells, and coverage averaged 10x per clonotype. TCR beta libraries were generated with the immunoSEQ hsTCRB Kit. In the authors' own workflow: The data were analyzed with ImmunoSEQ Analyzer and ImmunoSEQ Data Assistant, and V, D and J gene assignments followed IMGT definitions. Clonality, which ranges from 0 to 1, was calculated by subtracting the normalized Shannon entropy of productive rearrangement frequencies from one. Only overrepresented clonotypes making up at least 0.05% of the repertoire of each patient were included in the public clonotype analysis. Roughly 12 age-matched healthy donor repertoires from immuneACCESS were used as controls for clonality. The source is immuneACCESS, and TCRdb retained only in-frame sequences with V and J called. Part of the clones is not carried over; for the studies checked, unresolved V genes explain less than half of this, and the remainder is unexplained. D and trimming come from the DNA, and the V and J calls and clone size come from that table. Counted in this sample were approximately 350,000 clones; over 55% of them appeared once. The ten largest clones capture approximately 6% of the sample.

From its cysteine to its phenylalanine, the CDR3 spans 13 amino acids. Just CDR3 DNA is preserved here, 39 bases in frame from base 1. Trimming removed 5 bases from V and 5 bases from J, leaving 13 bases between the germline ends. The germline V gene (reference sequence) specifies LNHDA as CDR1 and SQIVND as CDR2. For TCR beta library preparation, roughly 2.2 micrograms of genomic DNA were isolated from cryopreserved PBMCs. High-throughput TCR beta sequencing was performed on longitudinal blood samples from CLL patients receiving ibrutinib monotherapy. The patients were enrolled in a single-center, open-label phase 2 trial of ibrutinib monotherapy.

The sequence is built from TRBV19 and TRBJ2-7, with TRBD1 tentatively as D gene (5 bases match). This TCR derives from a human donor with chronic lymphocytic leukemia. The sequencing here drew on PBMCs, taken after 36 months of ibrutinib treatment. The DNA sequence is TGTGCCAGTAGTCAGCTTGGGGCGGACGAGCAGTACTTC. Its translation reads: CASSQLGADEQYF.